These 30 T cell receptor beta chains were sequenced from one sample in a study of graft-versus-host responses after intestinal transplantation. For these receptors, no antigen is known. Using immunoSEQ multiplex PCR, the repertoire was profiled, and TCRdb retains in-frame clones only, with some absent. The sample consists of 70,000 to 95,000 clones, over 85% of them appearing once. Sequences were derived from unstimulated CD8+ T cells sorted from spleen or lymph node cells, sampled before transplant. The receptors come from a human donor who was the organ donor for an intestinal transplant.

The genes are TRBV2 and TRBJ1-6; D possibly corresponds to TRBD1 (5 bases). CDR3 size: 14 residues. CDR1 is SNHLY, CDR2 FYNNEI, per germline. V lost 1 base to trimming and J lost 8 bases, with 9 bases between them. The chain's CDR3 is CASSEEGLHSPLHF. CDR3 DNA sequence: TGTGCCAGCAGTGAAGAGGGACTGCATTCACCCCTCCACTTT.

The chain uses TRBV28 and TRBJ2-7; D remains ambiguous. Trimming took off 5 bases at V and 2 bases at J, with 7 bases between the two ends. The length of the CDR3 is 12 residues. Germline CDR1 reads MDHEN; CDR2 reads SYDVKM. CDR3 DNA sequence: TGTGCCAGCAGTCCCCGGGCCTACGAGCAGTACTTC. Encoded protein: CASSPRAYEQYF.

This clone occurred once. V is TRBV7-9 and J is TRBJ2-7; D perhaps matches TRBD1 (5 bases). Germline CDR1 is SEHNR and CDR2 is FQNEAQ (reference sequence). The V end lost 5 bases, the J end lost 4 bases, and 21 bases lay between the germline ends. The CDR3 contains 16 residues. The CDR3 loop reads CASSTTSVQGWYEQYF. DNA for the CDR3: TGTGCCAGCAGCACCACGTCCGTGCAGGGTTGGTACGAGCAGTACTTC.

The V call is TRBV9, the J call TRBJ2-7, with 9 bases lining up with TRBD1. The CDR3 loop spans 16 amino acids. V dropped 0 bases and J dropped 8; count of bases not matched to a gene: 12. Germline V gene sequence: CDR1 SGDLS, CDR2 YYNGEE. The CDR3 nucleotides read TGTGCCAGCAGCGTAGGGGGAGGGGGACAGGGCGTCCAGCAGTACTTC. Amino acids: CASSVGGGGQGVQQYF.

The chain couples TRBV27 to TRBJ2-7, with 8 bases aligning to TRBD2. Germline V gene sequence: CDR1 MNHEY, CDR2 SMNVEV (reference sequence). The CDR3 contains 17 residues. V lost 2 bases, J lost 2 bases, and 11 bases stayed unmatched. The CDR3 region has the DNA TGTGCCAGCAGTTTAGACCCGAGCGGGAGCGGCACCTACGAGCAGTACTTC. Residues: CASSLDPSGSGTYEQYF.

This clone was recorded only once. The rearrangement uses TRBV5-4 and TRBJ1-2; a possible D gene is TRBD1 (6 bases). The CDR3 totals 14 residues. The germline CDR1 and CDR2 sequences are SGHNT and YYREEE (reference sequence). Trimming removed 4 bases from V and 5 bases from J, with 15 bases in between. The CDR3 DNA follows: TGTGCCAGCAGCCCCGGGGTCAGGGGTTATGGCTACACCTTC. This encodes CASSPGVRGYGYTF.

This sequence joins TRBV27 and TRBJ1-2; 10 nucleotides line up with TRBD1. CDR1 is MNHEY and CDR2 is SMNVEV in the germline V gene (reference sequence). CDR3 length: 13 residues. The ends lost 5 bases at V and 4 bases at J; junction bases unmatched: 1. CDR3 sequence: CASSGDRGYGYTF. CDR3 in DNA: TGTGCCAGCAGTGGGGACAGGGGCTATGGCTACACCTTC.

This clone was found once. The chain uses TRBV7-3 and TRBJ2-3; unclear D gene. The CDR3 has 15 residues. CDR1 and CDR2 from the germline V gene are SGHTA and FQGTGA. V lost 5 bases and J 1 base, leaving 13 bases between the germline ends. Written as DNA, the CDR3 is TGTGCCAGCAGCCCAGTTGTCAGGCGCACAGATACGCAGTATTTT. Protein: CASSPVVRRTDTQYF.

The chain joins TRBV11-2 to TRBJ2-7; tentative D call: TRBD1 (5 bases). Germline CDR1 SGHAT, CDR2 FQNNGV. CDR3 length: 14 amino acids. With 3 bases removed from V and 0 bases from J, the gap between germline ends came to 9 bases. The CDR3 is CASSFRVLSYEQYF. The CDR3 DNA reads as TGTGCCAGCAGCTTCAGGGTCCTCTCCTACGAGCAGTACTTC.

The V and J genes are TRBV7-6 and TRBJ2-7; D may be TRBD1 (5 bases). CDR1 and CDR2 (germline): SGHVS, FNYEAQ. This CDR3 comprises 14 residues. Trimming removed 1 base at V and 2 bases at J, with 9 bases between. The CDR3 coding sequence is TGTGCCAGCAGCTTAGAGGCAGGGCCCTACGAGCAGTACTTC. This sequence encodes CASSLEAGPYEQYF.

The chain links TRBV30 to TRBJ1-3; no firm D call. Trimming pared 1 base from V and 0 bases from J, leaving 19 bases between. This CDR3 has 18 residues. Germline-derived CDR1 and CDR2 are GTSNPN and SVGIG (reference sequence). The CDR3 reads CAWSGFLGASHSGNTIYF. The CDR3 DNA reads TGTGCCTGGAGTGGTTTCCTTGGTGCATCACACTCTGGAAACACCATATATTTT.

The J gene is TRBJ2-7, the V gene TRBV4-1; D gene uncertain. There are 13 residues in the CDR3. V was shortened by 4 bases and J by 2 bases, with 9 bases between the two germline ends. Germline V CDR1 and CDR2: MGHRA, YSYEKL. The CDR3 here is CASSPVGTYEQYF. The CDR3 nucleotides are TGCGCCAGCAGCCCCGTCGGTACCTACGAGCAGTACTTC.

V and J are TRBV6-1 and TRBJ1-4, with D tentatively TRBD1 (5 bases). The germline V and J ends were trimmed by 6 bases and 8 bases, with 16 bases remaining between them. Germline lookup yields CDR1 MNHNS and CDR2 SASEGT. The CDR3 loop spans 14 amino acids. The CDR3 reads CASSDSPHWEKLFF. The CDR3 DNA sequence: TGTGCCAGCAGCGACAGCCCGCATTGGGAAAAACTGTTTTTT.

V usage is TRBV28 and J usage is TRBJ2-7, with TRBD1 as a possible D gene (5 bases). V gave up 3 bases and J gave up 3 bases, with 15 bases separating them. There are 15 residues in the CDR3. Germline CDR1 MDHEN, CDR2 SYDVKM. DNA for the CDR3: TGTGCCAGCAGTTTGCAGGCAGGGCGCTACTACGAGCAGTACTTC. This encodes CASSLQAGRYYEQYF.

The chain combines TRBV10-3 with TRBJ1-2; D is perhaps TRBD1 (6 bases). The germline CDR1 and CDR2 sequences are ENHRY and SYGVKD. V dropped 0 bases and J dropped 1 base, with 21 bases sitting between them. This CDR3 region has 19 residues. CDR3 DNA: TGTGCCATCAGTGAGTCGAGGGTGGGGACACCACCCTTTAACTATGGCTACACCTTC. Its protein product is CAISESRVGTPPFNYGYTF.

The chain employs TRBV5-1 and TRBJ2-2, with D perhaps TRBD1 (8 bases). Trimming took 4 bases from V and 4 from J, leaving 23 bases between them. CDR1 and CDR2 from the germline V gene are SGHRS and YFSETQ. This CDR3 has 18 residues. CDR3 bases: TGCGCCAGCAGCCTCCTCGGACAGGGCGGGGGCTTCACCGGGGAGCTGTTTTTT. It yields the protein CASSLLGQGGGFTGELFF.

The rearrangement uses TRBV28 and TRBJ2-3; D remains unclear. CDR1 and CDR2 from the germline V gene are MDHEN and SYDVKM. The CDR3 spans 15 residues. The V and J ends lost 2 bases and 2 bases respectively, with 11 bases between them. DNA for the CDR3: TGTGCCAGCAGTTTAGAGGCGGCGCTCACAGATACGCAGTATTTT. Protein product: CASSLEAALTDTQYF.

The rearrangement uses TRBV6-1 and TRBJ2-7; D is undetermined. This CDR3 has 12 residues. V was clipped by 0 bases and J by 3 bases, with 3 bases between them. Germline values: CDR1 MNHNS, CDR2 SASEGT. This CDR3 reads CASSEARYEQYF. DNA for the CDR3: TGTGCCAGCAGTGAAGCGCGCTACGAGCAGTACTTC.

This chain links TRBV11-2 with TRBJ2-2, with 10 bases aligning to TRBD2. The CDR3 length is 15 residues. Germline CDR1 is SGHAT and CDR2 is FQNNGV. V trimming: 11 bases; J trimming: 4 bases; junction bases outside the gene matches: 10. In nucleotides, the CDR3 is TGTGCCGGACGCCCGGGACTAGCGAGCACCGGGGAGCTGTTTTTT. Encoded protein: CAGRPGLASTGELFF.

The chain combines TRBV15 with TRBJ1-2; no clear D. Germline CDR1 and CDR2: LNHNV and YYDKDF (reference sequence). Between the trimmed V and J ends, which lost 5 bases and 3 bases, there was a span of 13 bases. The CDR3 spans 14 residues. This chain's CDR3 is CATSLGGEDYGYTF. CDR3 nucleotide sequence: TGTGCCACCAGCTTGGGAGGAGAGGACTATGGCTACACCTTC.

The chain couples TRBV9 to TRBJ1-2; D remains unclear. Deletions cut 0 bases from V and 2 bases from J, with 11 bases between. CDR1 is SGDLS, CDR2 YYNGEE, per germline. This CDR3 region has 15 residues. As DNA, the CDR3 is TGTGCCAGCAGCGTAGGACCCGGCGGGAACTATGGCTACACCTTC. Amino acid sequence: CASSVGPGGNYGYTF.

Of note for this clone: Other DNA variants within this sample encode the same CDR3. The chain uses TRBV7-2 and TRBJ2-7, with D tentatively TRBD2 (6 bases). V was shortened by 2 bases and J by 3 bases, with 17 bases between the two germline ends. Germline V CDR1 and CDR2: SGHTA, FQGNSA. The length of the CDR3 is 16 residues. In DNA form, the CDR3 reads TGTGCCAGCAGCTTAATCGTTCAGCAGGAGGGCTACGAGCAGTACTTC. Amino acids: CASSLIVQQEGYEQYF.

The chain joins TRBV5-1 to TRBJ2-1; D is possibly TRBD2 (5 bases). The germline gives CDR1 SGHRS, CDR2 YFSETQ. V gave up 6 bases and J gave up 2 bases, with 15 bases separating them. There are 15 residues in the CDR3. CDR3 loop: CASTRERGPYNEQFF. CDR3 in DNA: TGCGCCAGCACAAGGGAGAGAGGGCCCTACAATGAGCAGTTCTTC.

The chain employs TRBV27 and TRBJ2-2; TRBD2 agrees at 10 bases. Trimming removed 5 bases from V and 5 bases from J; junction bases left unmatched: 17. The CDR3 is 19 amino acids. In germline, CDR1 is MNHEY, CDR2 SMNVEV (reference sequence). This CDR3 reads CASSRRAPAGGPHTGELFF. CDR3 DNA sequence: TGTGCCAGCAGTCGAAGGGCCCCAGCGGGGGGGCCCCATACCGGGGAGCTGTTTTTT.

This clone was picked up one time. The gene calls are TRBV5-4 and TRBJ2-7; perhaps TRBD2 as D (7 bases). Germline V gene sequence: CDR1 SGHNT, CDR2 YYREEE (reference sequence). The CDR3 extends over 13 amino acids. The ends were cut back, 0 bases at V and 6 bases at J, with 10 bases in the middle. The chain's CDR3 is CASSLAGGPEQYF. As DNA, the CDR3 is TGTGCCAGCAGCTTGGCGGGGGGCCCCGAGCAGTACTTC. Filled out from reference TRBV5-4 and TRBJ2-7, the complete variable domain reads ETGVTQSPTHLIKTRGQQVTLRCSSQSGHNTVSWYQQALGQGPQFIFQYYREEENGRGNFPPRFSGLQFPNYSSELNVNALELDDSALYLCASSLAGGPEQYFGPGTRLTVT.

CDR3 nucleotide sequence: TGTGCCAGCAGCGTAGACGGGACTAGATCGTACGAGCAGTACTTC. It yields the protein CASSVDGTRSYEQYF. This rearrangement joins TRBV9 to TRBJ2-7, with TRBD2 matching over 8 bases. Germline V gene lookup returns CDR1 SGDLS and CDR2 YYNGEE. The CDR3 has 15 residues. The V and J ends lost 0 bases and 4 bases, in that order; junction bases with no gene match: 6.

With respect to this clone: Different DNA sequences within this sample yield the same CDR3. The V call is TRBV27, the J call TRBJ2-7, with D maybe TRBD2 (6 bases). Germline CDR1 and CDR2: MNHEY and SMNVEV (reference sequence). Trimming cost V 0 bases and J 1 base, with 7 bases left between them. The CDR3 is 14 residues long. The CDR3 nucleotides read TGTGCCAGCAGTTTATCCGGGACTTCCTACGAGCAGTACTTC. As protein: CASSLSGTSYEQYF.

The chain recombines TRBV15 with TRBJ2-7; no reliable D call. CDR1 and CDR2 (germline): LNHNV, YYDKDF (reference sequence). Trimming left V 0 bases short and J 0 bases short, with 12 bases between. The CDR3 is made up of 16 amino acids. CDR3 amino acids: CATSRDHEASSYEQYF. The CDR3 coding sequence is TGTGCCACCAGCAGAGACCACGAGGCTAGCTCCTACGAGCAGTACTTC.

This clone was detected a few times. J is TRBJ1-6 and V is TRBV7-2; D call uncertain. CDR1 and CDR2 (germline): SGHTA, FQGNSA. The CDR3 totals 12 residues. V was cut by 10 bases and J by 9 bases, with 13 bases left in between. This chain's CDR3 is CAITGLGSPLHF. CDR3 coding DNA: TGTGCCATCACCGGTCTCGGTTCACCCCTCCACTTT.

This chain links TRBV29-1 with TRBJ2-7; D may be TRBD1 (9 bases). The germline V gene has CDR1 SQVTM and CDR2 ANQGSEA. CDR3 length: 13 amino acids. V lost 7 bases to trimming and J lost 3 bases, with 16 bases between them. CDR3 sequence (DNA): TGCAGCGCCGGGGGGGGACAGGGCTACGAGCAGTACTTC. Its protein is CSAGGGQGYEQYF.